The entry below gives a single TCR beta chain sequence along with its context. Its antigen has not been determined. Base qualities are missing; no much larger clone stands one base away. This sample was included in a study of T-cell reconstitution after alpha-beta-depleted transplantation in children (TCRdb year 2016). Study-level background: The study quantitatively tracked T-cell immune reconstitution after TCRalphabeta/CD19-depleted allogeneic hematopoietic cell transplantation in children using TCR repertoire profiling.

In the paper's terms, the treatment or condition label means: allogeneic hematopoietic cell transplantation with graft depleted of TCRalphabeta T cells and CD19 B cells. The children who served as transplant recipients had been given grafts of TCRalphabeta/CD19-depleted allogeneic hematopoietic cells. Receptors were amplified or captured by PCR. Sequencing took place on an Illumina HiSeq 2500. To normalize quantification of the TCRbeta repertoire, the TCR libraries were built with molecular barcoding that relied on unique molecular identifiers. TCRdb reprocessed the public reads (quality trimming at Q25 with fastp, clone calling with MiXCR) and kept in-frame beta chains. When rows share a CDR3 protein, they turn into one entry using the most common DNA and genes. The sample table holds fewer than 550,000 distinct CDR3 sequences, of which about a sixth were seen once. The ten top clones hold about 32% of the sample.

From a lookup of the germline V gene, CDR1 and CDR2 are SGHRS and YFSETQ. The junction carries 10 bases between V and J, which are trimmed by 0 bases and 2 bases respectively. The CDR3, cysteine through phenylalanine, is 15 amino acids long. Only the CDR3 DNA stays, 45 bases, in frame from base 1. What the research found in general, with its limitations: The high TCRbeta diversity at day 60 in some patients was ascribed to recipient T cells and intrathymic progenitors that had survived conditioning. Apparently early alphabetaT-cell count recovery about two months after transplant reportedly relied on only several hundred rapidly expanded clones derived from non-depleted graft cells. Hyperexpanded clone frequencies declined over subsequent months; after one year, T-cell counts and TCRbeta diversity were mostly attributed to newly produced T cells.

The rearrangement combines TRBV5-1 with TRBJ2-3; a tentative D call is TRBD2 (5 bases match). The clonotype comes from a boy under two years old who had a stem cell transplant for Wiskott-Aldrich syndrome, so the T cells may come from the graft donor. The starting material was PBMCs, mostly from graft donor cells, obtained 360 days after TCRalphabeta/CD19-depleted stem cell transplant. The CDR3 has the sequence CASSLVPAATDTQYF. The base sequence is TGCGCCAGCAGCTTGGTTCCAGCGGCCACAGATACGCAGTATTTT.